The 20 T cell receptor beta chains given below trace back to one sample, sequenced in a study of PD-1 blockade in classical Hodgkin lymphoma. Some clones are missing from TCRdb's copy, which holds only in-frame ones; the method was immunoSEQ multiplex PCR. The table has fewer than 80,000 clones, about two thirds seen once. Each of the patients experienced relapse following autologous stem cell transplantation, and their brentuximab vedotin exposure differed. This specimen was peripheral blood mononuclear cells (PBMCs), taken before the second cycle of nivolumab. Receptor source: a human donor with classical Hodgkin lymphoma.

The gene calls are TRBV19 and TRBJ1-4; possibly TRBD1 for D (5 bases). The CDR3 loop spans 15 amino acids. V gave up 3 bases and J gave up 4 bases, with 12 bases separating them. The germline V gene encodes CDR1 LNHDA and CDR2 SQIVND (reference sequence). The CDR3, as DNA: TGTGCCAGTAGTATCCCGGGGCAGGGTAATGAAAAACTGTTTTTT. Encoded protein: CASSIPGQGNEKLFF.

This chain links TRBV14 with TRBJ1-1, with 7 bases identical to TRBD1. Trimming took 3 bases from V and 5 from J; bases not matched to a gene: 9. The CDR3 sequence is 15 residues long. Germline V gene data show CDR1 as SGHDN and CDR2 as FVKESK. The CDR3 DNA is TGTGCCAGCAGCCAGTTACAGGGGTCGGGAACTGAAGCTTTCTTT. Translating it yields CASSQLQGSGTEAFF.

This chain links TRBV6-6 with TRBJ2-7, with D tentatively TRBD2 (6 bases). With 0 bases removed from V and 0 bases from J, the gap between germline ends came to 9 bases. CDR1 and CDR2 from the germline V gene are MNHNY and SVGAGI (reference sequence). The CDR3 is 15 amino acids. As DNA, the CDR3 is TGTGCCAGCAGTTACTCGGGGGGTAGCTCCTACGAGCAGTACTTC. Translation gives CASSYSGGSSYEQYF.

CDR3 amino acids: CASSPGGGGGGYGYTF. In DNA, the CDR3 is TGTGCCAGCAGCCCCGGCGGGGGCGGCGGTGGCTATGGCTACACCTTC. The chain employs TRBV5-4 and TRBJ1-2; D might be TRBD1 (6 bases). Germline-derived CDR1 and CDR2 are SGHNT and YYREEE (reference sequence). The CDR3 consists of 16 residues. V lost 4 bases and J lost 4, with 20 bases in between. Together with reference TRBV5-4 and TRBJ1-2, the CDR3 gives the full variable domain: ETGVTQSPTHLIKTRGQQVTLRCSSQSGHNTVSWYQQALGQGPQFIFQYYREEENGRGNFPPRFSGLQFPNYSSELNVNALELDDSALYLCASSPGGGGGGYGYTFGSGTRLTVV.

The chain employs TRBV19 and TRBJ2-1; TRBD2 matches 10 bases. The CDR3 spans 15 residues. Germline V lookup: CDR1 LNHDA, CDR2 SQIVND (reference sequence). Trimming took 3 bases from V and 8 from J; bases not matched to a gene: 7. DNA for the CDR3: TGTGCCAGTAGTATCAGCGGGGGGGCCATTTATGAGCAGTTCTTC. Its protein product is CASSISGGAIYEQFF.

The rearrangement joins TRBV28 to TRBJ1-3; 8 bases are shared with TRBD1. The germline gives CDR1 MDHEN, CDR2 SYDVKM. This CDR3 contains 17 residues. The J segment lost 4 bases and the V segment lost 5 bases, leaving 13 bases of the junction unmatched. CDR3 nucleotides: TGTGCCAGCAGTCCCACGGGGACAGGTTCCGCGGGAAACACCATATATTTT. Translated, it gives CASSPTGTGSAGNTIYF.

The V gene is TRBV29-1, the J gene TRBJ2-2, with 7 bases fitting TRBD1. From germline, CDR1 is SQVTM and CDR2 ANQGSEA. This CDR3 region has 14 residues. V lost 2 bases to trimming and J lost 0 bases; unmatched junction nucleotides: 0. The CDR3 DNA follows: TGCAGCGTTGAACAGGGGGCGAACACCGGGGAGCTGTTTTTT. Amino acids: CSVEQGANTGELFF.

The rearrangement joins TRBV5-1 to TRBJ2-7; D is possibly TRBD2 (6 bases). Germline V gives CDR1 SGHRS, CDR2 YFSETQ. CDR3 size: 14 residues. Trimming shortened V by 5 bases and J by 3 bases, and 15 bases separated the two germline ends. CDR3 sequence: CASRLSGTHYEQYF. DNA of the CDR3: TGCGCCAGCAGATTATCCGGGACTCACTACGAGCAGTACTTC.

This chain uses TRBV5-6 with TRBJ1-6, with a weak D call TRBD1 (5 bases). Trimming cost V 0 bases and J 4 bases, with 5 bases left between them. Looked up from germline, CDR1 is SGHDT and CDR2 is YYEEEE. CDR3 size: 14 residues. CDR3 sequence: CASSLGQYNSPLHF. In DNA, the CDR3 is TGTGCCAGCAGCTTGGGACAGTATAATTCACCCCTCCACTTT. Drawing the rest from reference TRBV5-6 and TRBJ1-6, the complete variable domain is DAGVTQSPTHLIKTRGQQVTLRCSPKSGHDTVSWYQQALGQGPQFIFQYYEEEERQRGNFPDRFSGHQFPNYSSELNVNALLLGDSALYLCASSLGQYNSPLHFGNGTRLTVT.

V and J are TRBV7-9 and TRBJ2-2, with 8 bases aligning to TRBD1. The CDR3 totals 16 residues. The V gene's germline CDR1 is SEHNR and CDR2 FQNEAQ (reference sequence). V lost 1 base and J lost 3; bases outside the gene matches: 4. In DNA, the CDR3 is TGTGCCAGCAGCTTAGGACAGGGGTGGCACACCGGGGAGCTGTTTTTT. This translates into CASSLGQGWHTGELFF.

There are a few counts of this clone. V is TRBV10-1 and J is TRBJ2-5; 7 nucleotides align to TRBD2. After removal of 5 bases from V and 4 bases from J, the junction contained 4 bases not matched to a gene. The CDR3 covers 13 residues. Germline CDR1 and CDR2: WNHNN and SYGVQD (reference sequence). The CDR3, as DNA: TGCGCCAGCAGTCCCGGGGGGTCAGAGACCCAGTACTTC. Its translation is CASSPGGSETQYF.

This clone turned up a few times. V and J are TRBV6-5 and TRBJ1-2, with D uncertain. V lost 7 bases to trimming and J lost 1 base, with 16 bases between them. CDR3 size: 15 residues. Germline V gene data show CDR1 as MNHEY and CDR2 as SVGAGI. CDR3 coding DNA: TGTGCCAGCACCCTGGACGGGAATTTTAACTATGGCTACACCTTC. This encodes CASTLDGNFNYGYTF.

This clone was counted only a few times. This chain uses TRBV6-6 with TRBJ1-5; D might be TRBD1 (6 bases). Germline V gene sequence: CDR1 MNHNY, CDR2 SVGAGI (reference sequence). The CDR3 is 15 residues long. Trimming left V 5 bases short and J 2 bases short, with 13 bases between. CDR3 DNA sequence: TGTGCCAGCAGTCCCCCAGGGGCAGGCAATCAGCCCCAGCATTTT. Protein sequence: CASSPPGAGNQPQHF.

This clone was seen only once. This chain joins TRBV29-1 and TRBJ1-4; tentative D call: TRBD1 (5 bases). Germline V gene sequence: CDR1 SQVTM, CDR2 ANQGSEA. The CDR3 length is 13 residues. The ends were cut back, 7 bases at V and 8 bases at J, with 17 bases in the middle. CDR3: CSATPGPGEKLFF. The CDR3 DNA sequence: TGCAGCGCAACTCCGGGGCCCGGCGAAAAACTGTTTTTT.

The chain employs TRBV11-1 and TRBJ1-1, with 10 bases aligning to TRBD1. The germline V gene has CDR1 SGHAT and CDR2 FQDESV (reference sequence). With 5 bases clipped from V and 5 bases from J, the junction kept 8 bases outside the gene matches. CDR3 length: 15 residues. Written as DNA, the CDR3 is TGTGCCAGCAGCGATAGGACAGGGGGAAGGACTGAAGCTTTCTTT. Translated: CASSDRTGGRTEAFF.

In this sample, this clone turned up a few times. The chain is built from TRBV10-3 and TRBJ2-1; 8 nucleotides line up with TRBD2. V dropped 7 bases and J dropped 8; count of bases not matched to a gene: 7. Germline V gene sequence: CDR1 ENHRY, CDR2 SYGVKD. The CDR3 has 13 amino acids. Here the CDR3 reads CAINDRRGDEQFF. CDR3 in DNA: TGTGCCATCAATGACAGGCGGGGGGATGAGCAGTTCTTC.

This clone was observed a few times. The CDR3 protein is CASSLSRGDRGDTQYF. CDR3 in DNA: TGTGCCAGCAGTTTATCGAGGGGGGACAGGGGAGATACGCAGTATTTT. The V and J genes are TRBV27 and TRBJ2-3; 10 bases are a match to TRBD1. Germline values: CDR1 MNHEY, CDR2 SMNVEV (reference sequence). The junction had 5 bases not matched to a gene; V was cut back by 0 bases and J by 5 bases. CDR3 length: 16 residues.

On this clone itself: The sample contains more than one DNA sequence encoding this CDR3. The V gene is TRBV18, the J gene TRBJ2-5, with 7 bases aligning to TRBD1. V shed 4 bases, J shed 2 bases, and the junction held 4 bases outside the gene matches. The germline V gene has CDR1 KGHSH and CDR2 LQKENI. The CDR3 length is 14 residues. This CDR3 is CASSQIQGQETQYF. The CDR3 DNA follows: TGTGCCAGCTCACAAATACAGGGGCAAGAGACCCAGTACTTC.

The V gene is TRBV30, the J gene TRBJ2-5, with TRBD2 as a possible D gene (5 bases). V was pared by 2 bases and J by 1 base, with 11 bases between. Germline values: CDR1 GTSNPN, CDR2 SVGIG (reference sequence). This CDR3 region has 14 residues. The CDR3 nucleotides read TGTGCCTGGAGTATTAGCGAACTCCAAGAGACCCAGTACTTC. Translated: CAWSISELQETQYF. The full variable domain, rest sourced from reference TRBV30 and TRBJ2-5, is SQTIHQWPATLVQPVGSPLSLECTVEGTSNPNLYWYRQAAGRGLQLLFYSVGIGQISSEVPQNLSASRPQDRQFILSSKKLLLSDSGFYLCAWSISELQETQYFGPGTRLLVL.

J is TRBJ1-4 and V is TRBV4-1; D unresolved. The ends were cut back, 10 bases at V and 8 bases at J, with 17 bases in the middle. The germline V gene has CDR1 MGHRA and CDR2 YSYEKL. The CDR3 has 13 amino acids. The CDR3: CATADIGREKLFF. CDR3 sequence (DNA): TGCGCCACCGCAGACATCGGGCGGGAAAAACTGTTTTTT.